The 11 T cell receptor beta chains below were found in one sample sequenced in a study of T-cell memory formation after mild COVID-19. TCRdb reprocessed the 5' RACE reads via MiXCR and lists one record per CDR3 protein. Of 410,000 or so distinct CDR3 sequences in the sample, roughly a quarter are singletons; the top ten hold 13%. The sample comprised PBMCs or a T cell subset sorted from them (not recorded which). The receptors were sampled from an adult woman who had mild COVID-19 (a few samples of this study predate the infection). Cell type and time point are not known.

This clonotype was seen more than once but under ten times. One end of the junction is discordant with germline, which a read error may explain. The chain recombines TRBV11-2 with TRBJ2-1, with TRBD1 matching 7 bases. Per germline, CDR1 SGHAT and CDR2 FQNNGV. The CDR3 extends over 13 amino acids. As DNA, the CDR3 is TGTGCCAGCAACTTACAGGGGTACAATGAGCAGTTCTTC. Its translation is CASNLQGYNEQFF.

This clonotype was counted only a few times. This chain connects TRBV27 to TRBJ1-5, with D tentatively TRBD1 (6 bases). CDR1 and CDR2 (germline): MNHEY, SMNVEV (reference sequence). V shed 3 bases and J shed 4 bases, with 10 bases lying between them. This CDR3 comprises 14 residues. The CDR3 region is CASSFGRGNQPQHF. The CDR3, as DNA: TGTGCCAGCAGTTTTGGCAGGGGTAATCAGCCCCAGCATTTT.

This chain uses TRBV10-3 with TRBJ2-2, with D perhaps assigned TRBD1 or TRBD2 (5 bases each). Per the germline V gene, CDR1 is ENHRY and CDR2 is SYGVKD. V lost 9 bases and J 2 bases, leaving 19 bases between the germline ends. The length of the CDR3 is 16 residues. The CDR3 coding sequence is TGTGCCATTCAAGGTGCCGGGACGGTAAACACCGGGGAGCTGTTTTTT. This gives the protein CAIQGAGTVNTGELFF.

This sequence joins TRBV4-2 and TRBJ1-2, with a weak D call TRBD1 (5 bases). CDR1 and CDR2 from the germline V gene are LGHNA and YNFKEQ. The CDR3 sequence is 17 residues long. V lost 0 bases and J lost 4, with 18 bases in between. The CDR3 region is CASSQDLEQGAPYGYTF. Written as DNA, the CDR3 is TGTGCCAGCAGCCAAGATCTCGAACAAGGGGCTCCCTATGGCTACACCTTC.

The V gene is TRBV7-6, the J gene TRBJ2-2; possible D gene TRBD2, 6 bases. This CDR3 region has 15 residues. Trimming shortened V by 0 bases and J by 5 bases, and 10 bases separated the two germline ends. Germline values: CDR1 SGHVS, CDR2 FNYEAQ. The CDR3: CASSLAGGETGELFF. The DNA of the CDR3 is TGTGCCAGCAGCTTAGCGGGAGGAGAGACCGGGGAGCTGTTTTTT.

This clonotype has just a few counts. The chain couples TRBV10-3 to TRBJ2-1, with TRBD2 identical over 9 bases. Germline V gives CDR1 ENHRY, CDR2 SYGVKD. J was trimmed by 6 bases and V by 6 bases; bases with no gene match: 9. CDR3 length: 15 amino acids. The CDR3 spells CAISPAGGVGNEQFF. For the CDR3, the DNA is TGTGCCATCAGCCCAGCGGGAGGCGTAGGCAATGAGCAGTTCTTC.

V gene TRBV6-2 or TRBV6-3 combines with J gene TRBJ2-3, with D tentatively TRBD2 (5 bases). This CDR3 is built from 17 residues. V was pared by 5 bases and J by 1 base, with 19 bases between. Germline CDR1 MNHEY, CDR2 SVGEGT. CDR3 sequence reads: CASSGFGGGWRTDTQYF. For the CDR3, the DNA is TGTGCCAGCAGTGGGTTTGGAGGAGGTTGGCGCACAGATACGCAGTATTTT.

The chain links TRBV25-1 to TRBJ1-1; 7 bases align to TRBD1. The CDR3 sequence is 15 residues long. The V and J ends lost 4 bases and 5 bases, in that order; junction bases with no gene match: 10. Per germline, CDR1 MGHDK and CDR2 SYGVNS. The CDR3 spells CASSGPRGLETEAFF. For the CDR3, the DNA is TGTGCCAGCAGTGGCCCCAGGGGGTTGGAAACTGAAGCTTTCTTT. Together with reference TRBV25-1 and TRBJ1-1, the CDR3 gives the full variable domain: EADIYQTPRYLVIGTGKKITLECSQTMGHDKMYWYQQDPGMELHLIHYSYGVNSTEKGDLSSESTVSRIRTEHFPLTLESARPSHTSQYLCASSGPRGLETEAFFGQGTRLTVV.

The chain carries TRBV5-1 and TRBJ1-1, with a tentative D call TRBD1 (6 bases). CDR3 length: 15 residues. Germline-derived CDR1 and CDR2 are SGHRS and YFSETQ. The germline V and J ends were trimmed by 1 base and 1 base, with 11 bases remaining between them. The CDR3 reads CASSLRAGENTEAFF. The CDR3 coding sequence is TGCGCCAGCAGCTTGCGGGCAGGGGAGAACACTGAAGCTTTCTTT.

This clonotype was counted a few times. The chain recombines TRBV7-6 with TRBJ2-5; TRBD2 might be the D (5 bases). Trimming left V 7 bases short and J 2 bases short, with 23 bases between. The CDR3 spans 17 residues. The V gene's germline CDR1 is SGHVS and CDR2 FNYEAQ. CDR3 sequence: CASTLNRGTSWQETQYF. The CDR3 DNA is TGTGCCAGCACCTTGAATCGTGGTACTAGTTGGCAAGAGACCCAGTACTTC.

This chain connects TRBV19 to TRBJ2-3; 7 bases fit TRBD2. The CDR3 is 14 amino acids. CDR1 LNHDA and CDR2 SQIVND come from the germline V gene (reference sequence). J was trimmed by 3 bases and V by 11 bases; bases with no gene match: 11. CDR3 sequence (DNA): TGTGCCTCGACCGAAGCGGGGAGGACAGATACGCAGTATTTT. As protein: CASTEAGRTDTQYF.